This T cell receptor (beta chain) was sequenced during a study of OX40 agonist ivuxolimab in advanced cancers. On the study more broadly: Patients were roughly 87% male with ages roughly 23 to 85, mean 60.

Germline V lookup: CDR1 PRHDT, CDR2 FYEKMQ (reference sequence). V was cut by 1 base and J by 3 bases, with 8 bases left in between. CDR3 length equals 14 residues. Sequenced by immunoSEQ multiplex PCR; TCRdb stores in-frame clones only, minus some. The sample has fewer than 120,000 clones; roughly 89% are singletons. General observations from the study: Expanded clones were, on average, more numerous among CD8+ T cells than CD4+.

Details on this clone: Antigen specificity is unknown.

The source is an adult with an advanced solid tumor such as melanoma, head and neck, liver or kidney cancer. This material consisted of CD4+ or CD8+ T cells sorted from blood, taken in a trial of the OX40 agonist ivuxolimab. This chain connects TRBV13 to TRBJ2-3, with a possible D match to TRBD2 (5 bases). CDR3 region: CASSLVPGTDTQYF. The CDR3 DNA reads TGTGCCAGCAGCTTAGTTCCGGGGACAGATACGCAGTATTTT.